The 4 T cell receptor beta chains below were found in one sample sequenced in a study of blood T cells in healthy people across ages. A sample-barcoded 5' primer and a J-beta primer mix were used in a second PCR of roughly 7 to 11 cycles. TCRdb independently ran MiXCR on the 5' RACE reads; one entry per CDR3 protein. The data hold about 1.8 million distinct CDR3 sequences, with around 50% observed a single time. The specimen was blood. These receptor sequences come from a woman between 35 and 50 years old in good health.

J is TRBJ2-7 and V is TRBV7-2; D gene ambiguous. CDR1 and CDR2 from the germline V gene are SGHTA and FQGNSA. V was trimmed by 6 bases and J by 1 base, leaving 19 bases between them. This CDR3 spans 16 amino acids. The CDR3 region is CASSPSGFSPSYEQYF. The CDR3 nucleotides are TGTGCCAGCAGTCCGTCGGGCTTTTCTCCTTCCTACGAGCAGTACTTC. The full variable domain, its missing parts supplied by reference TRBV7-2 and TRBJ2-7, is GAGVSQSPSNKVTEKGKDVELRCDPISGHTALYWYRQSLGQGLEFLIYFQGNSAPDKSGLPSDRFSAERTGGSVSTLTIQRTQQEDSAVYLCASSPSGFSPSYEQYFGPGTRLTVT.

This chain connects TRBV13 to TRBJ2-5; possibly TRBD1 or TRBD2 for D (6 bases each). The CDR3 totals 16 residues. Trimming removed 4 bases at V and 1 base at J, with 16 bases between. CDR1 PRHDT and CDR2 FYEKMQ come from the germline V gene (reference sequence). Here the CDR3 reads CASSSHWRGAQETQYF. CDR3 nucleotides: TGTGCCAGCAGCTCCCATTGGAGGGGGGCCCAAGAGACCCAGTACTTC.

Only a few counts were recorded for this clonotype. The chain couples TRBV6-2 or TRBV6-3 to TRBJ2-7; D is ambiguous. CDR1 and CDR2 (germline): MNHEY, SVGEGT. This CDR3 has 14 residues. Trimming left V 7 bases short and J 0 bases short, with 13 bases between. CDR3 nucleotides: TGTGCCAGCATAAAAACGCTAAGCTCCTACGAGCAGTACTTC. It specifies CASIKTLSSYEQYF.

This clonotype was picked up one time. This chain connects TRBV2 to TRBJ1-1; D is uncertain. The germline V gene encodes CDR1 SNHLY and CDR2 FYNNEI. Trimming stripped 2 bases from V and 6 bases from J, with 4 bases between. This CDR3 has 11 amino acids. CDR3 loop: CASSESAEAFF. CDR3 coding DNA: TGTGCCAGCAGTGAATCCGCTGAAGCTTTCTTT.